The 5 T cell receptor beta chains below come from one sample, sequenced in a study of chemoradiotherapy in HPV16-positive cancers. The assay was immunoSEQ multiplex PCR, and TCRdb's table has in-frame clones only and misses some. The sample contains more than 20,000 clones, roughly 92% of which appear only once. The specimen was blood, collected from a patient who underwent chemoradiotherapy. The receptors were gathered from a human donor with HPV-associated anogenital cancer.

The genes are TRBV2 and TRBJ2-3; the match to TRBD2 covers 9 bases. V trimming: 3 bases; J trimming: 2 bases; junction bases outside the gene matches: 12. CDR1 SNHLY and CDR2 FYNNEI come from the germline V gene. The CDR3 is made up of 18 amino acids. DNA for the CDR3: TGTGCCAGCAGTGAGGCTAGCGGGATCGCCGACCTCACAGATACGCAGTATTTT. Translation: CASSEASGIADLTDTQYF.

The chain uses TRBV6-5 and TRBJ1-6; no clear D. Trimming took 2 bases from V and 0 from J, leaving 5 bases between them. The CDR3 runs 15 residues. Germline CDR1 MNHEY, CDR2 SVGAGI. The CDR3, as DNA: TGTGCCAGCAGTTACGAACCCTCCTATAATTCACCCCTCCACTTT. Translated, it gives CASSYEPSYNSPLHF.

This clone was recorded a few times. This sequence joins TRBV14 and TRBJ2-7, with a tentative D call TRBD2 (5 bases). Germline loops: CDR1 SGHDN, CDR2 FVKESK. V was shortened by 3 bases and J by 9 bases, with 18 bases between the two germline ends. The CDR3 loop spans 14 amino acids. For the CDR3, the DNA is TGTGCCAGCAGCCAGCATCAGACTACTTGGATGCAGTACTTC. Its protein is CASSQHQTTWMQYF. Drawing the rest from reference TRBV14 and TRBJ2-7, the complete variable domain is EAGVTQFPSHSVIEKGQTVTLRCDPISGHDNLYWYRRVMGKEIKFLLHFVKESKQDESGMPNNRFLAERTGGTYSTLKVQPAELEDSGVYFCASSQHQTTWMQYFGPGTRLTVT.

The chain employs TRBV4-3 and TRBJ2-1; TRBD1 or TRBD2 may be the D gene (5 bases each). Trimming took 2 bases from V and 9 from J, leaving 14 bases between them. Germline assignment: CDR1 LGHNA and CDR2 YSLEER. The CDR3 runs 14 residues. The CDR3 sequence: CASSQMTVGGEQFF. The CDR3 coding sequence is TGCGCCAGCAGCCAAATGACAGTTGGGGGTGAGCAGTTCTTC.

This chain links TRBV18 with TRBJ2-5; 7 bases fit TRBD2. This CDR3 comprises 16 residues. Per the germline V gene, CDR1 is KGHSH and CDR2 is LQKENI. The V gene end was trimmed by 0 bases and the J gene end by 4 bases; junction bases not matched to a gene: 8. The CDR3 region is CASSPPQRGGRETQYF. The DNA of the CDR3 is TGTGCCAGCTCACCACCCCAGCGGGGTGGACGAGAGACCCAGTACTTC.